A single sample is the source of the 24 T cell receptor beta chains below, sequenced in a study of technical replicates of blood from several donors. The assay was immunoSEQ multiplex PCR, and TCRdb's table has in-frame clones only and misses some. The sample lists some 94,000 clones; roughly 94% were seen once. The specimen was T cells isolated from PBMCs. The receptors originated from a human donor in good health.

J is TRBJ2-1 and V is TRBV7-3; 10 nucleotides line up with TRBD2. Trimming removed 5 bases from V and 9 bases from J; junction bases left unmatched: 10. CDR3 length equals 15 residues. The germline gives CDR1 SGHTA, CDR2 FQGTGA. The CDR3 region has the DNA TGTGCCAGCAGCCCCTCCGGGACTAGCGTCTCTGAGCAGTTCTTC. It encodes CASSPSGTSVSEQFF.

The CDR3 sequence is CASSAQEQYF. The CDR3 region has the DNA TGTGCCAGCAGCGCACAGGAGCAGTACTTC. The chain has TRBV11-2 and TRBJ2-7; unclear D gene. The CDR3 extends over 10 amino acids. The germline gives CDR1 SGHAT, CDR2 FQNNGV. V was pared by 5 bases and J by 7 bases, with 6 bases between.

This chain uses TRBV9 with TRBJ2-2; D perhaps matches TRBD2 (5 bases). This CDR3 is built from 15 residues. Germline V gene sequence: CDR1 SGDLS, CDR2 YYNGEE. The ends were cut back, 0 bases at V and 4 bases at J, with 10 bases in the middle. The CDR3 here is CASSVGRVGTGELFF. The CDR3 region has the DNA TGTGCCAGCAGCGTAGGGCGGGTAGGCACCGGGGAGCTGTTTTTT.

The chain employs TRBV28 and TRBJ2-7, with 7 bases fitting TRBD1. The V segment lost 6 bases and the J segment 5 bases; nucleotides outside the gene matches: 10. The CDR3 contains 14 residues. Germline lookup yields CDR1 MDHEN and CDR2 SYDVKM. CDR3 amino acids: CASRMTGISNEQYF. The CDR3 nucleotides are TGTGCCAGCAGAATGACAGGGATCAGCAACGAGCAGTACTTC.

The V and J genes are TRBV5-4 and TRBJ1-1, with TRBD1 matching over 9 bases. The CDR3 covers 18 residues. The V gene end was trimmed by 2 bases and the J gene end by 1 base; junction bases not matched to a gene: 12. Germline-derived CDR1 and CDR2 are SGHNT and YYREEE (reference sequence). CDR3 sequence reads: CASSLGTQGAEKNTEAFF. The CDR3 DNA reads TGTGCCAGCAGCTTAGGTACACAGGGGGCCGAGAAGAACACTGAAGCTTTCTTT. Variable domain in full (rest from reference TRBV5-4 and TRBJ1-1): ETGVTQSPTHLIKTRGQQVTLRCSSQSGHNTVSWYQQALGQGPQFIFQYYREEENGRGNFPPRFSGLQFPNYSSELNVNALELDDSALYLCASSLGTQGAEKNTEAFFGQGTRLTVV.

The chain links TRBV28 to TRBJ1-5, with no clear D. This CDR3 region has 14 residues. In germline, CDR1 is MDHEN, CDR2 SYDVKM. Deletions cut 5 bases from V and 7 bases from J, with 15 bases between. The CDR3 loop reads CASSQTRGWQPQHF. Here the CDR3 DNA reads TGTGCCAGCAGTCAAACTCGGGGTTGGCAGCCCCAGCATTTT.

The rearrangement links TRBV13 to TRBJ2-7; D not resolved. Germline V gene lookup returns CDR1 PRHDT and CDR2 FYEKMQ (reference sequence). The CDR3 is 13 amino acids. V lost 0 bases and J lost 6, with 9 bases in between. The CDR3 DNA is TGTGCCAGCAGCTTAGGCCTTATTAGCGAGCAGTACTTC. Translation: CASSLGLISEQYF.

This clone was counted once. V usage is TRBV5-1 and J usage is TRBJ2-2, with 8 bases aligning to TRBD2. Trimming removed 3 bases from V and 6 bases from J; junction bases left unmatched: 13. The CDR3 is made up of 17 amino acids. The germline gives CDR1 SGHRS, CDR2 YFSETQ. The CDR3 sequence is CASSSSASGSRSGELFF. Written as DNA, the CDR3 is TGCGCCAGCAGCTCGAGTGCGAGCGGGAGTAGGTCCGGGGAGCTGTTTTTT.

J is TRBJ1-1 and V is TRBV10-3, with 8 bases lining up with TRBD1. The CDR3 consists of 15 residues. CDR1 and CDR2 from the germline V gene are ENHRY and SYGVKD. The V and J ends lost 6 bases and 1 base, in that order; junction bases with no gene match: 7. CDR3 sequence reads: CAISRTGMGNTEAFF. The CDR3 region has the DNA TGTGCCATCAGCAGGACAGGGATGGGGAACACTGAAGCTTTCTTT.

The CDR3 protein is CSCRVSYGYTF. CDR3 coding DNA: TGCAGCTGCCGGGTCTCCTATGGCTACACCTTC. V is TRBV29-1 and J is TRBJ1-2; D is uncertain. With 8 bases removed from V and 4 bases from J, the gap between germline ends came to 11 bases. CDR3 length equals 11 residues. Per the germline V gene, CDR1 is SQVTM and CDR2 is ANQGSEA.

The rearrangement uses TRBV5-4 and TRBJ2-6; TRBD1 matches 7 bases. The CDR3 spans 16 residues. Losses at the gene ends were 6 bases for V and 0 bases for J; bases not matched to a gene: 6. Germline V CDR1 and CDR2: SGHNT, YYREEE (reference sequence). The CDR3 DNA follows: TGTGCCAGCAATCGACAGGGACCCTCTGGGGCCAACGTCCTGACTTTC. Translated: CASNRQGPSGANVLTF. Filled out from reference TRBV5-4 and TRBJ2-6, the complete variable domain reads ETGVTQSPTHLIKTRGQQVTLRCSSQSGHNTVSWYQQALGQGPQFIFQYYREEENGRGNFPPRFSGLQFPNYSSELNVNALELDDSALYLCASNRQGPSGANVLTFGAGSRLTVL.

The V and J genes are TRBV18 and TRBJ2-2; D is perhaps TRBD2 (6 bases). CDR3 length: 13 residues. V gave up 6 bases and J gave up 6 bases, with 11 bases separating them. Germline-derived CDR1 and CDR2 are KGHSH and LQKENI. The CDR3, as DNA: TGTGCCAGCTCTCTGTCTAGCGCCGGGGAGCTGTTTTTT. Encoded protein: CASSLSSAGELFF.

Only a few counts were recorded for this clone. The chain carries TRBV9 and TRBJ1-5, with D possibly TRBD1 on 6 matching bases. The V end was cut by 4 bases, the J end by 3 bases, with 11 bases between. Germline lookup yields CDR1 SGDLS and CDR2 YYNGEE. This CDR3 comprises 14 residues. CDR3 bases: TGTGCCAGCAGCCCGACAGGCGTCAATCAGCCCCAGCATTTT. It codes for CASSPTGVNQPQHF.

The CDR3 reads CASSLGAGGQETQYF. The CDR3 bases are TGTGCCAGCAGTTTAGGAGCGGGAGGGCAAGAGACCCAGTACTTC. The V gene is TRBV27, the J gene TRBJ2-5; 10 bases are a match to TRBD2. Germline loops: CDR1 MNHEY, CDR2 SMNVEV (reference sequence). V lost 2 bases to trimming and J lost 2 bases; unmatched junction nucleotides: 2. The length of the CDR3 is 15 residues.

The chain links TRBV4-1 to TRBJ1-2; D unclear. The CDR3 spans 12 residues. Germline-derived CDR1 and CDR2 are MGHRA and YSYEKL. V was pared by 10 bases and J by 3 bases, with 12 bases between. CDR3 nucleotides: TGCGCCACCTTGACACCCGACTATGGCTACACCTTC. Translated, it gives CATLTPDYGYTF.

This chain connects TRBV6-4 to TRBJ2-1, with TRBD2 identical over 10 bases. The ends lost 0 bases at V and 4 bases at J; junction bases unmatched: 0. Per germline, CDR1 MRHNA and CDR2 SNTAGT. The CDR3 length is 15 residues. This chain's CDR3 is CASSDSTSGYNEQFF. The DNA of the CDR3 is TGTGCCAGCAGTGACTCGACTAGCGGGTACAATGAGCAGTTCTTC.

J is TRBJ1-4 and V is TRBV5-4, with 9 bases lining up with TRBD1. The length of the CDR3 is 15 residues. In germline, CDR1 is SGHNT, CDR2 YYREEE (reference sequence). The J segment lost 7 bases and the V segment lost 4 bases, leaving 8 bases of the junction unmatched. Here the CDR3 DNA reads TGTGCCAGCAGCCCCACAGGGGGCCCTAGTGAAAAACTGTTTTTT. Translating gives CASSPTGGPSEKLFF.

The chain uses TRBV19 and TRBJ1-2; 9 bases agree with TRBD1. With V trimmed by 5 bases and J by 5 bases, 6 bases remained unmatched. The CDR3 runs to 14 residues. Germline CDR1 is LNHDA and CDR2 is SQIVND (reference sequence). The chain's CDR3 is CASSQTGGGYGYTF. Written as DNA, the CDR3 is TGTGCCAGTAGTCAGACAGGGGGAGGTTATGGCTACACCTTC.

This clone is a singleton in its sample. This chain links TRBV28 with TRBJ2-7; D is perhaps TRBD1 (7 bases). Looked up from germline, CDR1 is MDHEN and CDR2 is SYDVKM. The CDR3 is made up of 12 amino acids. V dropped 9 bases and J dropped 4 bases, with 13 bases sitting between them. The CDR3 coding sequence is TGTGCCAGTACGACAGGGAGGTACGAGCAGTACTTC. As protein: CASTTGRYEQYF. The full variable domain, its missing parts supplied by reference TRBV28 and TRBJ2-7, is DVKVTQSSRYLVKRTGEKVFLECVQDMDHENMFWYRQDPGLGLRLIYFSYDVKMKEKGDIPEGYSVSREKKERFSLILESASTNQTSMYLCASTTGRYEQYFGPGTRLTVT.

This chain links TRBV27 with TRBJ1-1, with no clear D. V was cut by 5 bases and J by 7 bases, with 17 bases left in between. The germline CDR1 and CDR2 sequences are MNHEY and SMNVEV (reference sequence). This CDR3 spans 14 amino acids. CDR3 loop: CASSPRRRAIEAFF. The CDR3 nucleotides are TGTGCCAGCAGTCCACGGCGGAGGGCGATTGAAGCTTTCTTT.

This clone was picked up a small number of times. The chain has TRBV2 and TRBJ1-1; TRBD1 might be the D (5 bases). From germline, CDR1 is SNHLY and CDR2 FYNNEI. The V end lost 6 bases, the J end lost 7 bases, and 9 bases lay between the germline ends. The CDR3 is 11 residues long. In nucleotides, the CDR3 is TGTGCCAGCAGCGGGACTGTTGAAGCTTTCTTT. Its protein product is CASSGTVEAFF.

This clone was counted a single time. V gene TRBV19 combines with J gene TRBJ1-5; D might be TRBD1 (6 bases). The CDR3 has 14 amino acids. Trimming took 3 bases from V and 7 from J, leaving 13 bases between them. In germline, CDR1 is LNHDA, CDR2 SQIVND (reference sequence). CDR3 in amino acids: CASSMATGFQPQHF. DNA for the CDR3: TGTGCCAGTAGTATGGCAACAGGGTTCCAGCCCCAGCATTTT.

This chain uses TRBV25-1 with TRBJ2-1; 9 nucleotides agree with TRBD2. The V gene's germline CDR1 is MGHDK and CDR2 SYGVNS. V was clipped by 8 bases and J by 6 bases; unmatched bases: 11. There are 15 residues in the CDR3. The CDR3 loop is CASPLSGRHFNEQFF. The CDR3 nucleotides read TGTGCCAGCCCCCTTAGCGGGAGACACTTCAATGAGCAGTTCTTC.

V gene TRBV6-5 combines with J gene TRBJ1-4, with D possibly being TRBD1 (5 bases). V was clipped by 6 bases and J by 5 bases, with 13 bases between them. Per the germline V gene, CDR1 is MNHEY and CDR2 is SVGAGI. This CDR3 comprises 14 residues. The CDR3 sequence: CASRGGEVNEKLFF. The CDR3 DNA follows: TGTGCCAGCAGGGGAGGGGAGGTCAATGAAAAACTGTTTTTT.